The 13 T cell receptor beta chains reported below all come from one sample, sequenced in a study of blood T cell repertoires in COVID-19. Profiling relied on immunoSEQ multiplex PCR, and the TCRdb table lists in-frame clones only, not all of them. In the table there are approximately 20,000 clones, 75% to 85% of which are singletons. Sequencing was done on a sample of peripheral blood. The receptors originated from a man older than 75 with acute or convalescent COVID-19.

By frequency in the sample, this clone is medium-sized (0.01 to 0.1%). The chain employs TRBV6-5 and TRBJ1-6; D perhaps matches TRBD1 (6 bases). The ends were cut back, 7 bases at V and 7 bases at J, with 11 bases in the middle. The CDR3 covers 13 residues. Germline V lookup: CDR1 MNHEY, CDR2 SVGAGI. This chain's CDR3 is CASNKQGNSPLHF. In DNA, the CDR3 is TGTGCCAGCAACAAACAGGGAAATTCACCCCTCCACTTT.

The gene calls are TRBV5-8 and TRBJ1-6; D is unclear. The CDR3 sequence is 12 residues long. V dropped 5 bases and J dropped 9 bases, with 9 bases sitting between them. CDR1 SGHTS and CDR2 YDEGEE come from the germline V gene. The CDR3 region has the DNA TGTGCCAGCAGGATTCTAAGTTCACCCCTCCACTTT. This translates into CASRILSSPLHF.

The chain couples TRBV7-2 to TRBJ2-3, with 7 bases matching TRBD2. Germline V gives CDR1 SGHTA, CDR2 FQGNSA. Losses at the gene ends were 6 bases for V and 2 bases for J; bases not matched to a gene: 14. This CDR3 has 17 amino acids. The CDR3 here is CASSFHLGLAATDTQYF. CDR3 in DNA: TGTGCCAGCAGTTTCCACCTTGGGCTAGCGGCCACAGATACGCAGTATTTT.

The rearrangement links TRBV5-1 to TRBJ2-7, with 8 bases lining up with TRBD1. The CDR3 has 14 amino acids. The V gene end was trimmed by 2 bases and the J gene end by 5 bases; junction bases not matched to a gene: 6. Germline values: CDR1 SGHRS, CDR2 YFSETQ. The CDR3 reads CASSFPDRGHEQYF. The CDR3 region has the DNA TGCGCCAGCAGCTTCCCCGACAGGGGCCACGAGCAGTACTTC. The full variable domain, with the rest looked up from reference TRBV5-1 and TRBJ2-7, is KAGVTQTPRYLIKTRGQQVTLSCSPISGHRSVSWYQQTPGQGLQFLFEYFSETQRNKGNFPGRFSGRQFSNSRSEMNVSTLELGDSALYLCASSFPDRGHEQYFGPGTRLTVT.

The gene calls are TRBV19 and TRBJ1-3; D gene ambiguous. Germline assignment: CDR1 LNHDA and CDR2 SQIVND (reference sequence). Trimming stripped 10 bases from V and 0 bases from J, with 13 bases between. This CDR3 region has 14 residues. The CDR3 region is CATNRRDSGNTIYF. CDR3 sequence (DNA): TGTGCCACAAATCGACGGGACTCTGGAAACACCATATATTTT.

This clone was picked up a small number of times. This CDR3 is CASSQASGGTYNEQFF. CDR3 bases: TGTGCCAGCAGCCAAGCTAGCGGGGGGACCTACAATGAGCAGTTCTTC. The chain couples TRBV4-2 to TRBJ2-1; 11 bases are shared with TRBD2. CDR1 is LGHNA, CDR2 YNFKEQ, per germline. This CDR3 has 16 residues. V dropped 1 base and J dropped 2; count of bases not matched to a gene: 1.

The chain joins TRBV20-1 to TRBJ2-1; 8 bases map to TRBD2. Germline lookup yields CDR1 DFQATT and CDR2 SNEGSKA (reference sequence). The CDR3 loop spans 15 amino acids. The V gene end was trimmed by 3 bases and the J gene end by 9 bases; junction bases not matched to a gene: 13. The CDR3 DNA sequence: TGCAGTGCTAGTGCGCCCTTTCGGGGGGGCCTTGAGCAGTTCTTC. Protein: CSASAPFRGGLEQFF.

The chain joins TRBV11-2 to TRBJ2-7; TRBD2 is a possible D gene (6 bases). The germline gives CDR1 SGHAT, CDR2 FQNNGV. The CDR3 runs 13 residues. V gave up 3 bases and J gave up 3 bases, with 9 bases separating them. DNA for the CDR3: TGTGCCAGCAGCTTCGGGAGTCACTACGAGCAGTACTTC. Its translation: CASSFGSHYEQYF.

This clone was seen a few times. The chain is built from TRBV6-5 and TRBJ1-3; possibly TRBD1 for D (6 bases). CDR1 and CDR2 (germline): MNHEY, SVGAGI. V was shortened by 7 bases and J by 0 bases, with 13 bases between the two germline ends. This CDR3 contains 15 residues. The CDR3 DNA follows: TGTGCCAGCAAAAGGGACATGAGCTCTGGAAACACCATATATTTT. This sequence encodes CASKRDMSSGNTIYF.

V gene TRBV7-2 combines with J gene TRBJ2-7; 11 bases match TRBD2. The CDR3 sequence is 15 residues long. In germline, CDR1 is SGHTA, CDR2 FQGNSA. Unmatched junction bases numbered 6, after V lost 6 bases and J lost 2 bases. CDR3 bases: TGTGCCAGCAGTTTTAGCGGGGGGGCCCCCTACGAGCAGTACTTC. Protein sequence: CASSFSGGAPYEQYF.

V gene TRBV7-3 combines with J gene TRBJ1-1, with no clear D. With 2 bases removed from V and 1 base from J, the gap between germline ends came to 5 bases. Germline V gene data show CDR1 as SGHTA and CDR2 as FQGTGA. CDR3 length equals 13 residues. CDR3 DNA sequence: TGTGCCAGCAGCTTAGTACAGAACACTGAAGCTTTCTTT. Residues: CASSLVQNTEAFF.

The chain is built from TRBV11-3 and TRBJ2-1, with TRBD1 matching over 8 bases. The CDR3 extends over 15 amino acids. After removal of 2 bases from V and 6 bases from J, the junction contained 6 bases not matched to a gene. Germline CDR1 reads SGHNT; CDR2 reads YENEEA. CDR3 loop: CASSLQGANINEQFF. CDR3 DNA: TGTGCCAGCAGCTTACAGGGGGCTAATATCAATGAGCAGTTCTTC.

V usage is TRBV4-2 and J usage is TRBJ1-3, with no clear D. The V gene's germline CDR1 is LGHNA and CDR2 YNFKEQ. This CDR3 has 16 residues. Trimming took off 1 base at V and 4 bases at J, with 14 bases between the two ends. The CDR3 sequence: CASSQGRRGSGNTIYF. Written as DNA, the CDR3 is TGTGCCAGCAGCCAAGGTCGTCGGGGTTCGGGAAACACCATATATTTT.